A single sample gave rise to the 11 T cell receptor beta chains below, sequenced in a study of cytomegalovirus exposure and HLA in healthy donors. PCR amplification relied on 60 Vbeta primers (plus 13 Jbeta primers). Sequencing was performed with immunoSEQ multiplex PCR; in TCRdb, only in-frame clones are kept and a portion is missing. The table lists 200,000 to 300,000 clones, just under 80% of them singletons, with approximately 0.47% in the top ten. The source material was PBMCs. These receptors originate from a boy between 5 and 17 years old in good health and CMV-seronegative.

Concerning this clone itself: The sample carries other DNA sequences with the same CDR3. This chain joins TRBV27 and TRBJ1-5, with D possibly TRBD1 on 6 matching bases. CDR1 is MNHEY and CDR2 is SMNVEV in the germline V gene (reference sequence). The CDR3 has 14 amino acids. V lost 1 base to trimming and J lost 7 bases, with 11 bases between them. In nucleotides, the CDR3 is TGTGCCAGCAGTTTATTCAGGGGAAACCAGCCCCAGCATTTT. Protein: CASSLFRGNQPQHF.

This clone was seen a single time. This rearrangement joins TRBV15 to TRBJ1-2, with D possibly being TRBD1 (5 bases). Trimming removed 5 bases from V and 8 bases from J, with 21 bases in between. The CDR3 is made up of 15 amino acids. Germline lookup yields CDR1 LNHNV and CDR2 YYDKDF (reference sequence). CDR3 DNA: TGTGCCACCAGCTACTCCGGGACTGCTAACTCCGGCTACACCTTC. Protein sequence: CATSYSGTANSGYTF.

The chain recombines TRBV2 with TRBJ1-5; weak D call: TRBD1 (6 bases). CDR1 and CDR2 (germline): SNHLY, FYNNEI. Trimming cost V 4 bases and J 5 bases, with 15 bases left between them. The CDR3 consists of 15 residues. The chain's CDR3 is CASSARGTNYQPQHF. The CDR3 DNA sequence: TGTGCCAGCAGTGCTAGGGGGACAAATTATCAGCCCCAGCATTTT.

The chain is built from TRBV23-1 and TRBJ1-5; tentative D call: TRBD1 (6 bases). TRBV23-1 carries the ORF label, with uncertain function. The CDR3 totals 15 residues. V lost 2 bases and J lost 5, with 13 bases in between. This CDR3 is CASSQLSWGHQPQHF. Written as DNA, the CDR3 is TGCGCCAGCAGTCAACTCTCCTGGGGGCATCAGCCCCAGCATTTT.

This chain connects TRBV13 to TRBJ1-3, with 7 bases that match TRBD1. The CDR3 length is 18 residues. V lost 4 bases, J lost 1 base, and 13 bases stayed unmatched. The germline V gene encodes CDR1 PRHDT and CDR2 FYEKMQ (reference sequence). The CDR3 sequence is CASSSGTEEWGSGNTIYF. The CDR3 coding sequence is TGTGCCAGCAGCTCCGGGACAGAGGAATGGGGTTCTGGAAACACCATATATTTT.

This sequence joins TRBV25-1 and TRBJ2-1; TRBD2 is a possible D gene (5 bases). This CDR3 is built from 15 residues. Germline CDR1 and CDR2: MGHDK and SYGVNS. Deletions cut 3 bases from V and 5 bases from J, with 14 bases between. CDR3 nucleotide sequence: TGTGCCAGCAGTGACCCCACTAGAGTCGACAATGAGCAGTTCTTC. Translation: CASSDPTRVDNEQFF.

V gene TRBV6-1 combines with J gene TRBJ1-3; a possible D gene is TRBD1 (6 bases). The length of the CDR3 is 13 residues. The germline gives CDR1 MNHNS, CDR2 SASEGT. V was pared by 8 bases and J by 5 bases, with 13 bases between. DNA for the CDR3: TGTGCCAGCGGACAGCTCTGGAGAAACACCATATATTTT. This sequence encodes CASGQLWRNTIYF.

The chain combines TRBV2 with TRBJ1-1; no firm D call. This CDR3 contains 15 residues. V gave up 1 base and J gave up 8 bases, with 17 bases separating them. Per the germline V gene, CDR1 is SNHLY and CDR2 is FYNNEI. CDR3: CASSEVGRGSYEAFF. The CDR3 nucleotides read TGTGCCAGCAGTGAAGTGGGAAGAGGGTCGTACGAAGCTTTCTTT.

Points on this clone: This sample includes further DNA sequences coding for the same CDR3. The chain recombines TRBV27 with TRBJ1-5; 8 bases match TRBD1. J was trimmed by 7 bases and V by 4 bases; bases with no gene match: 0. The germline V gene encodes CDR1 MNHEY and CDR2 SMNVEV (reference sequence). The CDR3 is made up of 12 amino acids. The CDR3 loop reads CASSSGGQPQHF. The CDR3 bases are TGTGCCAGCAGTTCAGGGGGCCAGCCCCAGCATTTT.

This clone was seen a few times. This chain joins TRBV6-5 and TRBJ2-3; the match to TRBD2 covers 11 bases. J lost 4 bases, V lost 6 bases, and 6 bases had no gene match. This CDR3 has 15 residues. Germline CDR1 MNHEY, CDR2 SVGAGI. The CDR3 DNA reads TGTGCCAGCAGGCCGACTAGCGGGATATCAGATACGCAGTATTTT. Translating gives CASRPTSGISDTQYF.

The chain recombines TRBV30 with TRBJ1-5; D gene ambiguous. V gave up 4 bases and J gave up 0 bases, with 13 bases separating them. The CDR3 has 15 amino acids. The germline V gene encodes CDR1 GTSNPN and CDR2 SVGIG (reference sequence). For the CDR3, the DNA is TGTGCCTGGACTCCGCCGGGTTATAGCAATCAGCCCCAGCATTTT. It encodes CAWTPPGYSNQPQHF.